The following is a T cell receptor (beta chain) sequence with its context. Antigen: not known. Samples underwent the assay at deep level. The DNA input per sorted-subset replicate PCR was approximately 210 ng, corresponding to some 30,000 T cell genomes. Method: immunoSEQ multiplex PCR; TCRdb's copy keeps in-frame clones and lacks some. Of around 690,000 clones in the sample, 80% to 95% were seen once. These data come from a study of shared clonotypes between healthy human individuals. Study observations and caveats: Having only a few donors restricted how much genetic and exposure-history diversity was captured. A few donors showed sharing of around 5% of naive CD4 clonotypes.

The CDR3 contains 14 residues. Germline assignment: CDR1 MDHEN and CDR2 SYDVKM. The TCR sequence derives from a young man in good health. Some clones in this sample may be carry-over from other donors' samples. This chain links TRBV28 with TRBJ2-2; 8 positions match TRBD2. Material for sequencing was memory CD8+ T cells from PBMCs. As to subset: CD45RO+ cells pooled with CCR7-negative TemRA cells. The CDR3 DNA is TGTGCTACATGGGCGGGAGGTTATACCGGGGAGCTGTTTTTT. Translating gives CATWAGGYTGELFF.